The source of this T cell receptor beta chain is a study of CD8 T cells in ankylosing spondylitis. Many counts were recorded for this clonotype. Its antigen is still unknown. One entry per CDR3 protein, called by TCRdb with MiXCR from the 5' RACE reads. The sample has some 180,000 distinct CDR3 sequences, about 20% seen once. Overall study results and limits: With a CD8+ phenotype, disease-linked clones were relatively rare in peripheral blood.

The sequenced material came from blood, either unsorted or a sorted T cell fraction (not recorded which). This receptor was taken from a male donor between 10 and 30 years old with ankylosing spondylitis or in good health (not recorded which).

The CDR3 is CASSFDRASQETQYF. CDR3 nucleotide sequence: TGTGCCAGCAGTTTCGACAGGGCGAGCCAAGAGACCCAGTACTTC. The rearrangement uses TRBV27 and TRBJ2-5; TRBD1 agrees at 7 bases. Looked up from germline, CDR1 is MNHEY and CDR2 is SMNVEV (reference sequence). There are 15 residues in the CDR3. V dropped 3 bases and J dropped 1; count of bases not matched to a gene: 5.